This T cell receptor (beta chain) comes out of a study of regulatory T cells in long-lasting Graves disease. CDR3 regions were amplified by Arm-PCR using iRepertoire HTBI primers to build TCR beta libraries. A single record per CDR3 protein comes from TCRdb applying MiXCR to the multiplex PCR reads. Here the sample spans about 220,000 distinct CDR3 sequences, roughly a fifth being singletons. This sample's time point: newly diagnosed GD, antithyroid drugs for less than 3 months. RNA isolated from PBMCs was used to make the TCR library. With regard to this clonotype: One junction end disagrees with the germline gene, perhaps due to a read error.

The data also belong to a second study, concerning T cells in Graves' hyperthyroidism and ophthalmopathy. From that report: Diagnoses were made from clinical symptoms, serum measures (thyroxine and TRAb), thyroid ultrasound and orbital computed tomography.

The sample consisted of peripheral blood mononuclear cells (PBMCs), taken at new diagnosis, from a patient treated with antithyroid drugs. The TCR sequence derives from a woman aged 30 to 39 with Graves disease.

Here the CDR3 DNA reads TGCGCCAGCAGCGGGAGCGGGGGCTCTGGAAGCACCATATATTTT. Translating gives CASSGSGGSGSTIYF. The V and J genes are TRBV5-1 and TRBJ1-3; possibly TRBD1 for D (6 bases). CDR1 is SGHRS and CDR2 is YFSETQ in the germline V gene. The CDR3 totals 15 residues.